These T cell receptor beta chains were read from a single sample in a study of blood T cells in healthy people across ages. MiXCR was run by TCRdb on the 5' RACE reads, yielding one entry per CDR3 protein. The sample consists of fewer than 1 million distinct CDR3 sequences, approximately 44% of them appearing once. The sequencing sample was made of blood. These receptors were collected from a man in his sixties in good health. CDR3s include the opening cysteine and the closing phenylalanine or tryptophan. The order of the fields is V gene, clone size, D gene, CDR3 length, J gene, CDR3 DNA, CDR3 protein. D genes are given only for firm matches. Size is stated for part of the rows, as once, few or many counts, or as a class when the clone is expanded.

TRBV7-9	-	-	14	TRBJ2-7	TGTGCCAGCAGCTACGGGGTCCGAGGTGGGGAGCAGTACTTC	CASSYGVRGGEQYF
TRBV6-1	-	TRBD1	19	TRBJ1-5	TGTGCCAGCAGTGAACGGGGACAGGGTAGCGTGAAGAGCAATCAGCCCCAGCATTTT	CASSERGQGSVKSNQPQHF
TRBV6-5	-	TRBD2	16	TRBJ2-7	TGTGCCAGCAGTTCCCGACTAGCGGGAACCCCCTACGAGCAGTACTTC	CASSSRLAGTPYEQYF
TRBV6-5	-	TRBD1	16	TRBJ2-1	TGTGCCAGCAGTTTGTTAACAGGGGATAGCTACAATGAGCAGTTCTTC	CASSLLTGDSYNEQFF
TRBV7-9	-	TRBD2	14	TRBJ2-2	TGTGCCAGCAGCACTAGCGTTAACACCGGGGAGCTGTTTTTT	CASSTSVNTGELFF
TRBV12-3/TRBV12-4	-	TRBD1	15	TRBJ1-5	TGTGCCAGCATTCTCCGGGACAGGGGTCATCAGCCCCAGCATTTT	CASILRDRGHQPQHF
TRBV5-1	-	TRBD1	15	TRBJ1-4	TGCGCCAGCAGCTGGGGACAGGGCTCTAATGAAAAACTGTTTTTT	CASSWGQGSNEKLFF
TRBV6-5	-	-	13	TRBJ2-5	TGTGCCAGCAGTTACCATCAGCAAGAGACCCAGTACTTC	CASSYHQQETQYF
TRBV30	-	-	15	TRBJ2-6	TGTGCCTGCCCGGGACGAACATCTGGGGCCAACGTCCTGACTTTC	CACPGRTSGANVLTF
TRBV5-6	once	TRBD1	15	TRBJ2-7	TGTGCCAGCAGCGTGGGGACAGGAGATTACTACGAGCAGTACTTC	CASSVGTGDYYEQYF
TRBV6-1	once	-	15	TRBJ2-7	TGTGCCAGCAGTGAAAGAGGCAGGGGACCCGGCGAGCAGTACTTC	CASSERGRGPGEQYF
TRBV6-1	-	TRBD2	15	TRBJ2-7	TGTGCCAGCAGTGACTCGGCTAGCGGGGGTTACGAGCAGTACTTC	CASSDSASGGYEQYF
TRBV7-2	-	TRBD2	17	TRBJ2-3	TGTGCCAGCAGCCAAGGGATAGCGGGGGCCGTTACAGATACGCAGTATTTT	CASSQGIAGAVTDTQYF
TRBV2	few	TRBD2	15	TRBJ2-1	TGTGCCAGCAGTGAAGCGAGGGGACTAGCTCTTGAGCAGTTCTTC	CASSEARGLALEQFF
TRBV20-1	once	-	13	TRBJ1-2	TGCAGTGCTCCCCTGGGGACTATTTATGGCTACACCTTC	CSAPLGTIYGYTF
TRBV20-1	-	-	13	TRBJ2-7	TGCAGTGCTAGAGGATCACCCGACAATGAGCAGTACTTC	CSARGSPDNEQYF
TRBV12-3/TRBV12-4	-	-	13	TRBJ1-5	TGTGCCAGCAGTTTAGGGGAAGATCAGCCCCAGCATTTT	CASSLGEDQPQHF
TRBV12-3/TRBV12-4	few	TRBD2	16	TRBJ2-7	TGTGCCAGCAGTTTAGGGAGCGGGAGTAGCTCCTACGAGCAGTACTTC	CASSLGSGSSSYEQYF
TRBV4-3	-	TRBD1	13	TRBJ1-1	TGCGCCAGCAGCCATGCAGGGGGGACTGAAGCTTTCTTT	CASSHAGGTEAFF
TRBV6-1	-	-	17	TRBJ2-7	TGTGCCAGCAGTGAGCCAGGGAGCCCTAACTCCTACAATGAGCAGTACTTC	CASSEPGSPNSYNEQYF
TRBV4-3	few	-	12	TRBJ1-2	TGCGCCAGCAGGAAGGCTTACTATGGCTACACCTTC	CASRKAYYGYTF
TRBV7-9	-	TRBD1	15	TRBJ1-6	TGTGCCAGCAGCCATCAGACAGGGCAAGATTCACCCCTCCACTTT	CASSHQTGQDSPLHF
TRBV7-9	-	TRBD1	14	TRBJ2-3	TGTGCCAGCAGCCCCGGGTGGGGGACAGGTACGCAGTATTTT	CASSPGWGTGTQYF
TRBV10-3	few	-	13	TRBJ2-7	TGTGCCATCAGTGAGGGAGTCCGCCTAGAGCAGTACTTC	CAISEGVRLEQYF
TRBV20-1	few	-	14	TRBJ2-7	TGCAGTGCTAGAGTGGCCCTTTCAAGCTACGAGCAGTACTTC	CSARVALSSYEQYF
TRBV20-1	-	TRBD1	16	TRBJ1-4	TGCAGTGCTAGAGATAACACAGGGGTTGGAAGTGAAAAACTGTTTTTT	CSARDNTGVGSEKLFF
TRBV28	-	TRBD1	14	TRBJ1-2	TGTGCCAGCAGTCTTGGACAGGGAGTCAATGGCTACACCTTC	CASSLGQGVNGYTF
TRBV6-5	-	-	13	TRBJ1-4	TGTGCCAGCAGTAAGGTTATCGGCGAAAAACTGTTTTTT	CASSKVIGEKLFF
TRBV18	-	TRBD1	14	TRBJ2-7	TGTGCCAGCTCACCCGTGACAGGGGGTTACGAGCAGTACTTC	CASSPVTGGYEQYF
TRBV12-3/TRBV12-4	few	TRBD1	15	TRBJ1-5	TGTGCCAGCAGTACTCGGGACAGTTCTGGCCAGCCCCAGCATTTT	CASSTRDSSGQPQHF
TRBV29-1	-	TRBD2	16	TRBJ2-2	TGCAGCGTTCTCGGTCGGGGGGGCCCGAGCACCGGGGAGCTGTTTTTT	CSVLGRGGPSTGELFF
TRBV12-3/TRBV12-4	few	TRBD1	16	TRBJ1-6	TGTGCCAGCAGTCCCCTTGGCAGGGGGTCTGATTCACCCCTCCACTTT	CASSPLGRGSDSPLHF
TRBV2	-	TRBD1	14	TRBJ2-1	TGTGCCAGCAGGGCCGGGACAGATTACAATGAGCAGTTCTTC	CASRAGTDYNEQFF
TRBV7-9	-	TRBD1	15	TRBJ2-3	TGTGCCAGCAGCTACGGGACAGGGGTTATGGATACGCAGTATTTT	CASSYGTGVMDTQYF